The source of this TCR beta chain is a study of neoadjuvant anti-PD-1 for oral cavity cancer. At the level of the study: Nivolumab at 3 mg/kg was mostly given biweekly, three to four doses, pre-surgery. Study results and caveats: Treg/Th17 ratio rose with pretreatment blood and fell with post-treatment tumor TCRbeta clonality.

Libraries were prepared by immunoSEQ multiplex PCR; TCRdb keeps only in-frame clonotypes and omits some of them. The sample consists of around 12,000 clones, around 69% of them appearing once. Cohort: HPV-negative, locally advanced oral cavity squamous cell carcinoma patients. About this clone itself: Its antigen is undetermined.

V was clipped by 3 bases and J by 10 bases, with 17 bases between them. This CDR3 contains 14 residues. Germline CDR1 and CDR2: SGHTS and YDEGEE. The sequence came from a person aged 35 to 85 with oral cavity squamous cell carcinoma. The donor label of this sample is uncertain. Sequenced material: tumor tissue, taken before nivolumab (anti-PD-1) treatment. V and J are TRBV5-8 and TRBJ2-1; TRBD1 might be the D (6 bases). CDR3 sequence (DNA): TGTGCCAGCAGCTGGGGGCCTGGCTTAGACGAGCAGTTCTTC. Protein product: CASSWGPGLDEQFF.